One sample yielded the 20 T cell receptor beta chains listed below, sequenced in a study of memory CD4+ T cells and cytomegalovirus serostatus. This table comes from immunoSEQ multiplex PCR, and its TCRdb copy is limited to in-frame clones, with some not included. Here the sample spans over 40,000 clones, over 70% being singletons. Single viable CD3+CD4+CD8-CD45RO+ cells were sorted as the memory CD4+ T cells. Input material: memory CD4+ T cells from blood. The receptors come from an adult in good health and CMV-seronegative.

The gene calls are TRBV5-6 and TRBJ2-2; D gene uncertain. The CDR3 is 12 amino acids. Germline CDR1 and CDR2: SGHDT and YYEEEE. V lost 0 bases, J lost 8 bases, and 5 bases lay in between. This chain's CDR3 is CASSLVVGELFF. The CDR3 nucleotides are TGTGCCAGCAGCTTGGTGGTGGGGGAGCTGTTTTTT.

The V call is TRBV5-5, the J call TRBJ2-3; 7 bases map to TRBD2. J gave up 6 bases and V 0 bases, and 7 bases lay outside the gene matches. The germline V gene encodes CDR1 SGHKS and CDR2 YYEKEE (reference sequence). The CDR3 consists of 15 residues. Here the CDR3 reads CASSLGTSYMDTQYF. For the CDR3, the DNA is TGTGCCAGCAGCTTGGGGACTAGTTATATGGATACGCAGTATTTT.

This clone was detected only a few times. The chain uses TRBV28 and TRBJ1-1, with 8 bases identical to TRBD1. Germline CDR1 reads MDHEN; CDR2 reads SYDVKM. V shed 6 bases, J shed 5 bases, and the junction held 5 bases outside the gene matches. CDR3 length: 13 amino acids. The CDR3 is CASRDRGETEAFF. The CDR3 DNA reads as TGTGCCAGCAGAGACAGGGGAGAGACTGAAGCTTTCTTT.

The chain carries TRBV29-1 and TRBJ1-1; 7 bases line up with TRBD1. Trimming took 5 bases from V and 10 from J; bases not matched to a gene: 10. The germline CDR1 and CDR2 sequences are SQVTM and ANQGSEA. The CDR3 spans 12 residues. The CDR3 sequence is CSVRQGVLRAFF. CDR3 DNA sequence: TGCAGCGTTCGACAGGGAGTTCTTCGAGCTTTCTTT.

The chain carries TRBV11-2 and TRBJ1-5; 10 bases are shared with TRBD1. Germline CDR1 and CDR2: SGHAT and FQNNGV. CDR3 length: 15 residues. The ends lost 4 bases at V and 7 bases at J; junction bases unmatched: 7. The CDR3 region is CASSSTKDRGQPQHF. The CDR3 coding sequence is TGTGCCAGCAGCTCCACCAAGGACAGGGGGCAGCCCCAGCATTTT.

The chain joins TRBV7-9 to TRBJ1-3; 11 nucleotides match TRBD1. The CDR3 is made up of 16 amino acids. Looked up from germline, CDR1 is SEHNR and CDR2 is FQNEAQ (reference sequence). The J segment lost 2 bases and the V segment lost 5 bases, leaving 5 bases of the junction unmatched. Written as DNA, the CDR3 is TGTGCCAGCAGCAGTTGGACAGGGGGCACTGGAAACACCATATATTTT. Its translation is CASSSWTGGTGNTIYF.

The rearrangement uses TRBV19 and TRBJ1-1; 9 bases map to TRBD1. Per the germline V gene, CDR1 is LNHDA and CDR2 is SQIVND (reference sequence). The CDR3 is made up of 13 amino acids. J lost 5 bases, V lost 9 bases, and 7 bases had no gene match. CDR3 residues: CASRGTGRTEAFF. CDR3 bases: TGTGCCAGCAGAGGGACAGGGCGGACTGAAGCTTTCTTT. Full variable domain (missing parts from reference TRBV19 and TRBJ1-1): DGGITQSPKYLFRKEGQNVTLSCEQNLNHDAMYWYRQDPGQGLRLIYYSQIVNDFQKGDIAEGYSVSREKKESFPLTVTSAQKNPTAFYLCASRGTGRTEAFFGQGTRLTVV.

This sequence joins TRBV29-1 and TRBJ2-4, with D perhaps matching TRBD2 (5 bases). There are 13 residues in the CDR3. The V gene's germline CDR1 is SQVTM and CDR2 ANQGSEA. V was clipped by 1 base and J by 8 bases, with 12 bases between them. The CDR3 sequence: CSVEATGVDIQYF. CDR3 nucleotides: TGCAGCGTTGAAGCTACCGGGGTAGACATTCAGTACTTC.

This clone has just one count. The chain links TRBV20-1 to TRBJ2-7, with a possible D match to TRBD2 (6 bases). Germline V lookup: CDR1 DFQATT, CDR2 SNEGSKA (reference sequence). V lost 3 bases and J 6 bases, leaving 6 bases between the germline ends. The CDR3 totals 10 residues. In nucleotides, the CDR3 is TGCAGTGCTAGCGGGGGCGAGCAGTACTTC. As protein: CSASGGEQYF.

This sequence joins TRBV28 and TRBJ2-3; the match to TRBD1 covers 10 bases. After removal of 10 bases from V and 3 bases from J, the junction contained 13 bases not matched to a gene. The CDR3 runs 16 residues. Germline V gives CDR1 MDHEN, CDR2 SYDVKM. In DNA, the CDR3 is TGTGCCACGTCGTTACCGGGACAGGGGACAACAGATACGCAGTATTTT. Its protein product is CATSLPGQGTTDTQYF.

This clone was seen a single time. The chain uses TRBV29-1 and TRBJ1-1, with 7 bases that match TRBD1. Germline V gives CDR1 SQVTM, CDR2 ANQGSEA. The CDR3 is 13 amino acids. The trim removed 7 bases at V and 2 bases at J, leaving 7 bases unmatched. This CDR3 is CSAGDRSNTEAFF. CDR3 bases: TGCAGCGCTGGGGACAGAAGTAACACTGAAGCTTTCTTT.

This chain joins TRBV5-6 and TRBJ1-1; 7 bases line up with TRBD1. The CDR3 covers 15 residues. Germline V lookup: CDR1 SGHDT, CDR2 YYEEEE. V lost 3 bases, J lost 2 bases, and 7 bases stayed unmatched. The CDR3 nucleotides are TGTGCCAGCAGCTGGGAATACAGGGGAAACACTGAAGCTTTCTTT. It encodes CASSWEYRGNTEAFF.

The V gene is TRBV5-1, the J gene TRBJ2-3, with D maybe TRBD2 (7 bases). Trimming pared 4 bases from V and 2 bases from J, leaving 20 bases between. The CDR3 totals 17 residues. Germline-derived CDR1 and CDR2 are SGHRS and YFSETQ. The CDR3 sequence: CASSRANGGALTDTQYF. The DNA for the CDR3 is TGCGCCAGCAGCCGAGCTAATGGGGGGGCCCTCACAGATACGCAGTATTTT.

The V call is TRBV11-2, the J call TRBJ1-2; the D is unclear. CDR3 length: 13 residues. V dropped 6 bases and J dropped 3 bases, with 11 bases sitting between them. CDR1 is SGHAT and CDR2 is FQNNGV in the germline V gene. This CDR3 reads CASSFTSDYGYTF. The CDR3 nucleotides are TGTGCCAGCAGTTTTACTTCCGACTATGGCTACACCTTC. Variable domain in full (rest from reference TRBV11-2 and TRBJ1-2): EAGVAQSPRYKIIEKRQSVAFWCNPISGHATLYWYQQILGQGPKLLIQFQNNGVVDDSQLPKDRFSAERLKGVDSTLKIQPAKLEDSAVYLCASSFTSDYGYTFGSGTRLTVV.

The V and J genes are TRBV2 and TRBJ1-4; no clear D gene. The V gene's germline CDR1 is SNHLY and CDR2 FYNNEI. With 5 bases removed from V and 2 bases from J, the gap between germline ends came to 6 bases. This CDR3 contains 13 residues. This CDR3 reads CASSLLTNEKLFF. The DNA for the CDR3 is TGTGCCAGCAGTCTACTTACTAATGAAAAACTGTTTTTT.

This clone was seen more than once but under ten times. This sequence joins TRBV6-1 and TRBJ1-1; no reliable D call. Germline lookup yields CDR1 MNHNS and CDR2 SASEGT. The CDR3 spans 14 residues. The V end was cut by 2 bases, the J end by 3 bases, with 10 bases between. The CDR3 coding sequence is TGTGCCAGCAGTGAAACGTGGAGCTACACTGAAGCTTTCTTT. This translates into CASSETWSYTEAFF.

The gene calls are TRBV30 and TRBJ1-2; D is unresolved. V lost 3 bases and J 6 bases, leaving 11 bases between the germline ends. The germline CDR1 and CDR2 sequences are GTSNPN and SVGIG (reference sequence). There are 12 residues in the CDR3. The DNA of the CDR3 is TGTGCCTGGAGCCAGCCCAAACATGGCTACACCTTC. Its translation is CAWSQPKHGYTF.

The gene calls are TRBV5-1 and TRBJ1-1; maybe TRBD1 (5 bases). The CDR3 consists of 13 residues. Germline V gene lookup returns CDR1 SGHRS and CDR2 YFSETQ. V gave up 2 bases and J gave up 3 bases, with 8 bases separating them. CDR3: CASSFQGDTEAFF. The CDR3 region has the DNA TGCGCCAGCAGCTTTCAGGGAGACACTGAAGCTTTCTTT.

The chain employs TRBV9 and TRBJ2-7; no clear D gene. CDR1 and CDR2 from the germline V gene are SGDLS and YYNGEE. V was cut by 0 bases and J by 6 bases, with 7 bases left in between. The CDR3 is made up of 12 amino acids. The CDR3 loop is CASSVDDAEQYF. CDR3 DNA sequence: TGTGCCAGCAGCGTAGATGATGCCGAGCAGTACTTC. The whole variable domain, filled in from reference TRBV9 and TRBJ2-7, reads DSGVTQTPKHLITATGQRVTLRCSPRSGDLSVYWYQQSLDQGLQFLIQYYNGEERAKGNILERFSAQQFPDLHSELNLSSLELGDSALYFCASSVDDAEQYFGPGTRLTVT.

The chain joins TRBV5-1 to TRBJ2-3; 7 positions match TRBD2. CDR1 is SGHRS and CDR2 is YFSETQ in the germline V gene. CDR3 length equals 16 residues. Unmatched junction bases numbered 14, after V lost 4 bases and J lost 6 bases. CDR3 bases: TGCGCCAGCAGCCTCGCGAGACTAGCATCTTACGATACGCAGTATTTT. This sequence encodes CASSLARLASYDTQYF.